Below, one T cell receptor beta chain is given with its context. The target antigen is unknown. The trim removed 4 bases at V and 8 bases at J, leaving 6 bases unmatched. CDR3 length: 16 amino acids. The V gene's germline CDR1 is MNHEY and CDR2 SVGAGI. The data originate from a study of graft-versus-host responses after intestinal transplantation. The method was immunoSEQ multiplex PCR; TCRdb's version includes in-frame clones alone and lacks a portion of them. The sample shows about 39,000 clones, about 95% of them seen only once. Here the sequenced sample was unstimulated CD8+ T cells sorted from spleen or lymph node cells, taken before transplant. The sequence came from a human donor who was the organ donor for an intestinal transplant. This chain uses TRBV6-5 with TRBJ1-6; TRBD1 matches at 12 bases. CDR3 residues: CASSSGTGGGYSPLHF. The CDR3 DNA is TGTGCCAGCAGTTCAGGGACAGGGGGCGGATATTCACCCCTCCACTTT.